The text below deals with one T cell receptor (beta chain). Its antigen is currently unknown. The record originates from a study of vaccination effects on CD4 cells after COVID-19. Findings and limits, study-wide: Infection- and vaccine-induced clones contracted markedly late after vaccination.

The table came from immunoSEQ multiplex PCR; TCRdb's copy has only in-frame clones and leaves some out. The table includes 25,000 to 30,000 clones, 60% to 75% detected once. Germline trimming cut 0 bases from V and 2 bases from J; bases unmatched to any gene: 0. Germline V gene lookup returns CDR1 MRHNA and CDR2 SNTAGT. The CDR3 runs 15 residues. Using viral peptide pools, the ViraFEST assay grew out antigen-specific CD4+ T cells prior to sequencing. Researchers isolated CD4+ T cells once roughly nine days of culture had elapsed. Either the mRNA-1273 or the BNT162b2 vaccine was given to participants as two doses.

The receptor was derived from a human donor who received a COVID-19 vaccine. This specimen was CD4+ T cells from PBMCs cultured with HCoV-OC43 spike peptides, taken after COVID-19 vaccination. The subset is: HCoV-OC43 spike overlapping peptide pool stimulation. V gene TRBV6-4 combines with J gene TRBJ2-3; 9 bases agree with TRBD1. This CDR3 is CASSDSQGATDTQYF. DNA of the CDR3: TGTGCCAGCAGTGACTCACAGGGGGCCACAGATACGCAGTATTTT.